Reported below is one T cell receptor (beta chain). Its antigen is currently unknown. PCR primers comprised 60 Vbeta and 13 Jbeta primers. Measured with immunoSEQ multiplex PCR; TCRdb has only the in-frame clones, and not every one. The table has about 240,000 clones, around 81% seen once. This record belongs to a study of cytomegalovirus exposure and HLA in healthy donors. The CDR3 extends over 14 amino acids. Germline lookup yields CDR1 SGHRS and CDR2 YFSETQ. Trimming took 4 bases from V and 4 from J; bases not matched to a gene: 7. Study observations and caveats: Relative to the roughly 700-donor mean, N-insertions were reportedly fewer in an Asian-associated ancestry cluster in a later analysis. The study recorded about 150 TCR beta chains that were cytomegalovirus-associated. Data from an earlier analysis indicated that most TCR beta V segments were productive either about 90% or about 30% of the time.

This TCR came from a woman aged 55-69 years in good health and CMV-seropositive. The specimen sequenced was PBMCs. The J gene is TRBJ1-1, the V gene TRBV5-1; 7 nucleotides align to TRBD1. CDR3 nucleotide sequence: TGCGCCAGCAGCCTGGAAACAGGGGTCACTGAAGCTTTCTTT. Amino acid sequence: CASSLETGVTEAFF.